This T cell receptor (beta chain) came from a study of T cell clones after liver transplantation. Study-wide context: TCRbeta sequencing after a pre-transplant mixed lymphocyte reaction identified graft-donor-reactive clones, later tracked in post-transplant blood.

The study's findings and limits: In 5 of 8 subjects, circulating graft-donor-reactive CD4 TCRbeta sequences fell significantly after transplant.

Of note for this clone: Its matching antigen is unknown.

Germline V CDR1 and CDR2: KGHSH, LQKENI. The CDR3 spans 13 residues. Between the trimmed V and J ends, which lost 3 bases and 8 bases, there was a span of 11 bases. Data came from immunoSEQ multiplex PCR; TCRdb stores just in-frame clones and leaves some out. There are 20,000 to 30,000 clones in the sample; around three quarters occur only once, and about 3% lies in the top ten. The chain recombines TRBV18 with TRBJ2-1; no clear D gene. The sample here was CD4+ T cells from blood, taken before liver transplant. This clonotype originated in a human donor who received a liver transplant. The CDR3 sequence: CASSPSLEYEQFF. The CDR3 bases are TGTGCCAGCTCACCTAGTCTAGAGTATGAGCAGTTCTTC.